This T cell receptor (beta chain) appears in the sequencing data of a study of blood T cell repertoires in COVID-19. Across the whole study: Acute-phase and convalescent COVID-19 samples originated in the United States, Italy and Spain.

V shed 3 bases and J shed 0 bases, with 17 bases lying between them. The CDR3 loop spans 17 amino acids. The germline CDR1 and CDR2 sequences are MGHRA and YSYEKL. Seattle enrolled patients during active infection and tracked them longitudinally. Original data processing: Reference gene primer amplification yielded estimated nucleated cell counts. The protocol was immunoSEQ multiplex PCR, while the TCRdb copy is restricted to in-frame clones and leaves out a portion. V, J and clone size are those of that table, while D and trimming were read from the DNA. The sample includes around 210,000 clones, 75% to 85% of them seen just once.

The clonotype comes from a man aged 45 to 65 with COVID-19, enrolled during active disease. The material sequenced was peripheral blood. The genes are TRBV4-1 and TRBJ2-5; D might be TRBD2 (5 bases). Written as DNA, the CDR3 is TGCGCCAGCAGCCATCTTCGGTTCGGAGGAGACCAAGAGACCCAGTACTTC. Protein: CASSHLRFGGDQETQYF.